This T cell receptor (beta chain) is from a study of CD8 T cell repertoires and HIV-1 epitope variants. Study as a whole: 1M T cells were kept uncultured as a baseline.

Clones were read by immunoSEQ multiplex PCR, and TCRdb kept only the in-frame ones, dropping some. The data contain thousands of clones, around 70% of them seen just once; the ten biggest clones take up approximately 42%. This CDR3 is built from 18 residues. Germline V gives CDR1 LGHNA, CDR2 YSLEER. V dropped 0 bases and J dropped 4; count of bases not matched to a gene: 12. Concerning this clone itself: Its target is unknown.

The TCR originated in a male donor with HIV. This sequence joins TRBV4-3 and TRBJ2-3; 8 bases fit TRBD1. Source material: cultured CD8+ T cells derived from PBMCs. CDR3 amino acids: CASSQEGVRGQGADTQYF. CDR3 nucleotides: TGCGCCAGCAGCCAAGAGGGGGTCAGGGGGCAGGGGGCAGATACGCAGTATTTT.